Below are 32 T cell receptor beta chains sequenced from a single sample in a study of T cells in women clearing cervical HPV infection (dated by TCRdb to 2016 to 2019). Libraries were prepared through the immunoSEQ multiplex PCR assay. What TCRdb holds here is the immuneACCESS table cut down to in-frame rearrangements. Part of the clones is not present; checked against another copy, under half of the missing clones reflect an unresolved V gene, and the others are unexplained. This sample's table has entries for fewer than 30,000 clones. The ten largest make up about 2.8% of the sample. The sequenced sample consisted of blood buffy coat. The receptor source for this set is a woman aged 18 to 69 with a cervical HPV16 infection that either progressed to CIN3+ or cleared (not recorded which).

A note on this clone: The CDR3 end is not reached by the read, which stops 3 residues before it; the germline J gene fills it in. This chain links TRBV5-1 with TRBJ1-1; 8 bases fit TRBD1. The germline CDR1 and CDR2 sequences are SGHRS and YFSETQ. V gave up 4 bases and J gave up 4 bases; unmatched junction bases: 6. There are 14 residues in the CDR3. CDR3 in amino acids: CASSPGQVGTEAFF. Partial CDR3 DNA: TGCGCCAGCAGCCCGGGACAGGTAGGCACTGAA.

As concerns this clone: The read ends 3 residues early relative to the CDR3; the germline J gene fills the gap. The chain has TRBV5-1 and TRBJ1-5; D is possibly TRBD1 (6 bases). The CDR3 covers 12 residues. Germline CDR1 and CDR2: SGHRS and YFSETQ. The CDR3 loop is CASSDTGFPQHF. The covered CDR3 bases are TGCGCCAGCAGCGATACAGGGTTCCCC.

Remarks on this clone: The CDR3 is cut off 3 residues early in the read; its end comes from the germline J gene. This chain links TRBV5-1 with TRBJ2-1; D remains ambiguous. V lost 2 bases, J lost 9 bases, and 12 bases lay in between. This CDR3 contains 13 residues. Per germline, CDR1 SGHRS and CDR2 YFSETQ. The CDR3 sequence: CASSFNSLGEQFF. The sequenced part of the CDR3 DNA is TGCGCCAGCAGCTTCAACAGTCTCGGTGAG.

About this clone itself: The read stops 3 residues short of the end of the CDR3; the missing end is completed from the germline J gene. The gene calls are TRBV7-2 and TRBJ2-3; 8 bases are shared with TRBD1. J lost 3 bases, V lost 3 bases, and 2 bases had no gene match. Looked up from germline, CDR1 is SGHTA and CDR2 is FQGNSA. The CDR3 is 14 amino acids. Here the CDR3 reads CASSFRGQTDTQYF. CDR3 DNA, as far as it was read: TGTGCCAGCAGCTTCAGGGGGCAGACAGATACG.

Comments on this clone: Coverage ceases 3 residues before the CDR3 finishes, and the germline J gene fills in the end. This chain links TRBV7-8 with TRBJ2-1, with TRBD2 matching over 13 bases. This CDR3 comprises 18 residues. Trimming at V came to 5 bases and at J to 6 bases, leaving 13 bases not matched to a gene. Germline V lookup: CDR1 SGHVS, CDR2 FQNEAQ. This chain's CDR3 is CASSPGLAGFSPSNEQFF. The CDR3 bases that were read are TGTGCCAGCAGCCCGGGACTAGCGGGATTCTCCCCATCCAATGAG.

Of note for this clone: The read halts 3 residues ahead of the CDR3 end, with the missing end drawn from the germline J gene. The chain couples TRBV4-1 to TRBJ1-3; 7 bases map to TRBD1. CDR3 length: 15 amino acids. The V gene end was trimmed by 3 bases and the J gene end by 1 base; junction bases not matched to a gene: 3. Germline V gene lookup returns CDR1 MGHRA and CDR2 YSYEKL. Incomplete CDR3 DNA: TGCGCCAGCAGCCACGACAGGGATTCTGGAAACACC. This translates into CASSHDRDSGNT. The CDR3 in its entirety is CASSHDRDSGNTIYF.

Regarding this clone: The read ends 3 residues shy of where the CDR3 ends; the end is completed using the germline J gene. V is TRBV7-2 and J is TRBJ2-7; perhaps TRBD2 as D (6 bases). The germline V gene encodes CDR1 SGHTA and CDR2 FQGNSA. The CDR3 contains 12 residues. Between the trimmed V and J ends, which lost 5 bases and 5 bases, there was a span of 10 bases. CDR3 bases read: TGTGCCAGCAGCCGGGACTGGAACGAG. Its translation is CASSRDWNE. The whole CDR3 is CASSRDWNEQYF. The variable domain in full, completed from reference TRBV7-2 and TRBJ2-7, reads GAGVSQSPSNKVTEKGKDVELRCDPISGHTALYWYRQSLGQGLEFLIYFQGNSAPDKSGLPSDRFSAERTGGSVSTLTIQRTQQEDSAVYLCASSRDWNEQYFGPGTRLTVT.

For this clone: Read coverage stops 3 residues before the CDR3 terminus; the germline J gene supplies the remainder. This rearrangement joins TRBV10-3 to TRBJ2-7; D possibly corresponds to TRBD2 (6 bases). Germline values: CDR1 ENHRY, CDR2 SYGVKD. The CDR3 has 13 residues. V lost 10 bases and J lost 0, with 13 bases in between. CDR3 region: CATTGGSSYEQYF. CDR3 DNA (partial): TGTGCCACGACCGGGGGAAGCTCCTACGAG.

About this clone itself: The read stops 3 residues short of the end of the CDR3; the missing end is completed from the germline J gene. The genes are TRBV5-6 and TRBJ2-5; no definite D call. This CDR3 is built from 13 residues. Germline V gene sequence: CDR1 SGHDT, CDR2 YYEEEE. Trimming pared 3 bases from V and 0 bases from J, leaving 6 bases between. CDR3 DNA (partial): TGTGCCAGCAGCTCGCAGAACCAAGAGACC. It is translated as CASSSQNQET. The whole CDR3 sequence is CASSSQNQETQYF.

The CDR3 bases that were read are TGTGCCAGCAGATTCAGGGGAGGGACCGGGGAG. Protein product: CASRFRGGTGE. The entire CDR3 protein is CASRFRGGTGELFF. The chain couples TRBV7-6 to TRBJ2-2, with D tentatively TRBD2 (7 bases). The sequence runs out 3 residues before the end of the CDR3; the remainder is reconstructed from the germline J gene. Germline CDR1 and CDR2: SGHVS and FNYEAQ. The CDR3 runs 14 residues. Trimming shortened V by 6 bases and J by 5 bases, and 13 bases separated the two germline ends.

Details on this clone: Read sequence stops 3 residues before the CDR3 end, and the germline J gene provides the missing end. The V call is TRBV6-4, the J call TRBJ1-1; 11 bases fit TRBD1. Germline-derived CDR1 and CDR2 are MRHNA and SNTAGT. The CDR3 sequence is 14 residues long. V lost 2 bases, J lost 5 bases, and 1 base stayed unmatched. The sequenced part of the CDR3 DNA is TGTGCCAGCAGTGACGGACAGGGGGCAACTGAA. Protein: CASSDGQGATE. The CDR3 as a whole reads CASSDGQGATEAFF.

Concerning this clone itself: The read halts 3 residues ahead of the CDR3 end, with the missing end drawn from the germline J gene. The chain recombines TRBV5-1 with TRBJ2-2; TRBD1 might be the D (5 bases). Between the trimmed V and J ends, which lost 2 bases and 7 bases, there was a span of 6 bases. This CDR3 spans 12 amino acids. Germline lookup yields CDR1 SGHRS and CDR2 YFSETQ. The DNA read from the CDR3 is TGCGCCAGCAGCTTAGGGGTCGGGGAG. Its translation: CASSLGVGE. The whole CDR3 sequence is CASSLGVGELFF.

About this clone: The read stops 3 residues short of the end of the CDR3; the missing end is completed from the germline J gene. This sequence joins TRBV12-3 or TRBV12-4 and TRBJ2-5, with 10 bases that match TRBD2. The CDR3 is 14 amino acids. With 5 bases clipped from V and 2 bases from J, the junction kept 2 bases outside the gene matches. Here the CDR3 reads CASSKREGQETQYF. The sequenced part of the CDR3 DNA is TGTGCCAGCAGTAAGCGGGAGGGACAAGAGACC.

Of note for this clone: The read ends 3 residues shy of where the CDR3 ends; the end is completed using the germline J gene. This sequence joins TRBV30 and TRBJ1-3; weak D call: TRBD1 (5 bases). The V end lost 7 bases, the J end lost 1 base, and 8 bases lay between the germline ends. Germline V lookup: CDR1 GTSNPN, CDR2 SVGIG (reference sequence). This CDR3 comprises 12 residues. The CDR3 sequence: CASGTSGNTIYF. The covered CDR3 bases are TGTGCCTCCGGGACTTCTGGAAACACC.

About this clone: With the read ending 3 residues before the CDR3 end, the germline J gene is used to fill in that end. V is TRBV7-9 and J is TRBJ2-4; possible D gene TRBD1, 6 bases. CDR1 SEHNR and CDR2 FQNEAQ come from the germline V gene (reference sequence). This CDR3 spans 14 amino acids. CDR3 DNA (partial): TGTGCCAGCAGCGGTTACAGGGTATGGAGTGGT. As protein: CASSGYRVWSG. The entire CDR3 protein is CASSGYRVWSGQYF.

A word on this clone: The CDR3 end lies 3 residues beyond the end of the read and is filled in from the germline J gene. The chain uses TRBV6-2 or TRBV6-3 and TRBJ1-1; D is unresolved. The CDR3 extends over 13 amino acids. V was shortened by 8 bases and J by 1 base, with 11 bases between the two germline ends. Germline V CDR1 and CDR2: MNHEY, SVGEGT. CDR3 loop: CASLGLQNTEAFF. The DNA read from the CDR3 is TGTGCCAGCTTGGGCCTACAGAACACTGAA.

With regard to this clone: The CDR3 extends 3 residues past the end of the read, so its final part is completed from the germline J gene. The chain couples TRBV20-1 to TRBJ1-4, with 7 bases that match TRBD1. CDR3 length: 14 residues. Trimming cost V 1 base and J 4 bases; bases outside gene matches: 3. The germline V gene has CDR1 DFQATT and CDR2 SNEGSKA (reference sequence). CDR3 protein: CSARGGQNNEKLFF. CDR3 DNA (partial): TGCAGTGCTAGAGGGGGACAGAATAATGAAAAA.

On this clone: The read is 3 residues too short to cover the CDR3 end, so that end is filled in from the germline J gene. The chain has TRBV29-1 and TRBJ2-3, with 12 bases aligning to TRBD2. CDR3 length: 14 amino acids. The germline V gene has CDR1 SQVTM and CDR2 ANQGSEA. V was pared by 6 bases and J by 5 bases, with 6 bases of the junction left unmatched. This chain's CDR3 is CSVDGLAGLDTQYF. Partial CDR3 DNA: TGCAGCGTAGACGGACTAGCGGGATTAGATACG.

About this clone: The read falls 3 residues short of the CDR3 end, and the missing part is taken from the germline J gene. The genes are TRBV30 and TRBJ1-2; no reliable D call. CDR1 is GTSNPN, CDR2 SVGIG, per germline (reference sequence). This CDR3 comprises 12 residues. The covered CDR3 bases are TGTGCCTGCGGACTCCCAGGCAATGAC. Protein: CACGLPGND. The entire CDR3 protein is CACGLPGNDYTF.

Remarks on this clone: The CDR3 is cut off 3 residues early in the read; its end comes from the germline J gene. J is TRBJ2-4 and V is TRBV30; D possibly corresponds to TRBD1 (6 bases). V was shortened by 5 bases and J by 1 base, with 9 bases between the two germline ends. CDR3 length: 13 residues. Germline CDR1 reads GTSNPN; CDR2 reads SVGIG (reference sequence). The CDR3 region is CAWDDRAKNIQYF. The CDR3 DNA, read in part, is TGTGCCTGGGATGACAGGGCCAAAAACATT.

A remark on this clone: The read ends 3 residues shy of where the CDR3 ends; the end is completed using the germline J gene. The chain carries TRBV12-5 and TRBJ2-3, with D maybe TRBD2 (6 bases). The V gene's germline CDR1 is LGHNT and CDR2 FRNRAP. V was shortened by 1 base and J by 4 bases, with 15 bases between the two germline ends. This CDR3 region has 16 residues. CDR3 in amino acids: CASGLGGAHTPDTQYF. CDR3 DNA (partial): TGTGCTAGTGGTTTGGGCGGGGCCCACACCCCAGATACG.

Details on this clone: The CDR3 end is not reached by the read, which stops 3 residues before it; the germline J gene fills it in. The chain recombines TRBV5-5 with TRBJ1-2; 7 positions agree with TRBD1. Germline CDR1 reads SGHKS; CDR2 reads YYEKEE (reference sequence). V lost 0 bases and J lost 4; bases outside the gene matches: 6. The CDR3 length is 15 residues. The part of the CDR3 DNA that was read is TGTGCCAGCAGCTTGGTTGGGCAGGGGGGCTATGGC. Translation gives CASSLVGQGGYG. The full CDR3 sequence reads CASSLVGQGGYGYTF.

Incomplete CDR3 DNA: TGCGCCAGCAGACTGACCCTTAGCGGGGCCTACGAG. Residues: CASRLTLSGAYE. The full CDR3 is CASRLTLSGAYEQYF. The chain is built from TRBV5-1 and TRBJ2-7; 8 nucleotides line up with TRBD2. The read is 3 residues too short to cover the CDR3 end, so that end is filled in from the germline J gene. CDR3 length equals 15 residues. The ends lost 5 bases at V and 2 bases at J; junction bases unmatched: 9. Per the germline V gene, CDR1 is SGHRS and CDR2 is YFSETQ.

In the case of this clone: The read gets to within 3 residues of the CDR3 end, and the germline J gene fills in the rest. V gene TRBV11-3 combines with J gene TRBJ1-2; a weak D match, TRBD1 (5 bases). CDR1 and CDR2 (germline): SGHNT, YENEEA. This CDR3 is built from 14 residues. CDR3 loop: CASSGTSGVDTYTF. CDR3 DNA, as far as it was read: TGTGCCAGCAGTGGGACTAGCGGGGTAGATACC. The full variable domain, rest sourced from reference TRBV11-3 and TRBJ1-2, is EAGVVQSPRYKIIEKKQPVAFWCNPISGHNTLYWYLQNLGQGPELLIRYENEEAVDDSQLPKDRFSAERLKGVDSTLKIQPAELGDSAVYLCASSGTSGVDTYTFGSGTRLTVV.

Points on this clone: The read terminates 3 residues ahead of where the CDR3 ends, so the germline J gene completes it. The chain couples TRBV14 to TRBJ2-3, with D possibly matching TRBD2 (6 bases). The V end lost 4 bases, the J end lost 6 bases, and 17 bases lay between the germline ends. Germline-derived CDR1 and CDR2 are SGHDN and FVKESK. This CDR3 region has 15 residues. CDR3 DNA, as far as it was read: TGTGCCAGCAGCCCGCCCGGGACTTGGGGGGATACG. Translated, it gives CASSPPGTWGDT. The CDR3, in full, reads CASSPPGTWGDTQYF.

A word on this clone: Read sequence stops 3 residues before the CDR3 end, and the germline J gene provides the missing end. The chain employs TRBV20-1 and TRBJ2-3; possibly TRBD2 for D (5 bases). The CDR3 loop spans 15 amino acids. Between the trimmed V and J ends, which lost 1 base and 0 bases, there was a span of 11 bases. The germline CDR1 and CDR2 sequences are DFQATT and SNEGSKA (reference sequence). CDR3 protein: CSARGQRRSTDTQYF. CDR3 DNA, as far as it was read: TGCAGTGCTAGAGGTCAGCGGAGAAGCACAGATACG.

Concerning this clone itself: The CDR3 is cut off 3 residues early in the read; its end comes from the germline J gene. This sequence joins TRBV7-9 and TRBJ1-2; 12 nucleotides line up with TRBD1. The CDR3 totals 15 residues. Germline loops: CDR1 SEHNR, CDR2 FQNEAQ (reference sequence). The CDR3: CASSFPGQGAHDYTF. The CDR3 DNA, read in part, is TGTGCCAGCAGCTTTCCGGGACAGGGGGCTCATGAC.

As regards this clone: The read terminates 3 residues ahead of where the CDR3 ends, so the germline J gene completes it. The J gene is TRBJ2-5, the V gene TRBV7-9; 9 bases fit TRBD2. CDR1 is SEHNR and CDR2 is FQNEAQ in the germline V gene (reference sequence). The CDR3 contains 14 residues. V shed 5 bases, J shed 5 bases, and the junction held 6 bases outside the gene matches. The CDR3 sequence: CASSMGLAQETQYF. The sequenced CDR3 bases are TGTGCCAGCAGCATGGGACTAGCCCAGGAGACC.

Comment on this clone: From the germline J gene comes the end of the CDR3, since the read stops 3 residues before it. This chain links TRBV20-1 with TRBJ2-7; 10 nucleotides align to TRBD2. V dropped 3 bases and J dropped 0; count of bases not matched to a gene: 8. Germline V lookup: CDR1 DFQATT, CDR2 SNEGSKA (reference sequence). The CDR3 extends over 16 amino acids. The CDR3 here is CSARVGTSGDSYEQYF. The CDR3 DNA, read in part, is TGCAGTGCTAGGGTCGGAACTAGCGGGGACTCCTACGAG.

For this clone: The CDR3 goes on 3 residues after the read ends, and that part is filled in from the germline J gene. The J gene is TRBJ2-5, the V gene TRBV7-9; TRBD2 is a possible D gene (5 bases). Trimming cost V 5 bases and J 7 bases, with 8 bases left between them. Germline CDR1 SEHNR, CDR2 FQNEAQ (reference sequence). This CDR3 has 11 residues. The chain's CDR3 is CASSQEGTQYF. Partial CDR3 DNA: TGTGCCAGCAGCCAAGAGGGGACC.

The DNA read from the CDR3 is TGTGCCACCAGCAGAGATCTTAATACACAAGAGACC. Its protein is CATSRDLNTQET. The CDR3 as a whole reads CATSRDLNTQETQYF. This chain joins TRBV15 and TRBJ2-5, with D uncertain. The DNA ends 3 residues before the CDR3 does, and the rest of the CDR3 is filled in from the germline J gene. Trimming stripped 0 bases from V and 2 bases from J, with 10 bases between. Germline CDR1 and CDR2: LNHNV and YYDKDF (reference sequence). This CDR3 spans 15 amino acids.

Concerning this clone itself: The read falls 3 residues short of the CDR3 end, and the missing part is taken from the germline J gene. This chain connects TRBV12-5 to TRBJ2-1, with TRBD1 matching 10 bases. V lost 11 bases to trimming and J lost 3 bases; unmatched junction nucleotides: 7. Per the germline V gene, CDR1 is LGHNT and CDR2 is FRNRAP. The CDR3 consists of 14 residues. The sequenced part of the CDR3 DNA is TGTGCTTGTACCGGGACAGGGGACTACAATGAG. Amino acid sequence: CACTGTGDYNE. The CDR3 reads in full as CACTGTGDYNEQFF.